The T cell receptor beta chain under discussion was sequenced for a study of vaccination effects on CD4 cells after COVID-19. The CDR3 consists of 16 residues. Libraries were prepared by immunoSEQ multiplex PCR; TCRdb keeps only in-frame clonotypes and omits some of them. In the table there are more than 50,000 clones, 81% of which are singletons. Sequencing followed a ViraFEST assay step that expanded antigen-specific CD4+ T cells with viral peptide pools. After roughly eleven days in culture, the CD4+ T cells were isolated. About this clone: Its antigen is not known.

The chain combines TRBV21-1 with TRBJ1-1; TRBD1 was called by the table and not checked on the DNA. TRBV21-1 is flagged as a pseudogene. The sample here was CD4+ T cells from PBMCs cultured with HCoV-229E spike peptides, taken before COVID-19 vaccination. The receptor was isolated from a human donor who received a COVID-19 vaccine. The CDR3 region has the DNA TGTGCCAGCACCCCCGGGACAGGGGGCTATGCCACTGAAGCTTTCTTT. Amino acids: CASTPGTGGYATEAFF.